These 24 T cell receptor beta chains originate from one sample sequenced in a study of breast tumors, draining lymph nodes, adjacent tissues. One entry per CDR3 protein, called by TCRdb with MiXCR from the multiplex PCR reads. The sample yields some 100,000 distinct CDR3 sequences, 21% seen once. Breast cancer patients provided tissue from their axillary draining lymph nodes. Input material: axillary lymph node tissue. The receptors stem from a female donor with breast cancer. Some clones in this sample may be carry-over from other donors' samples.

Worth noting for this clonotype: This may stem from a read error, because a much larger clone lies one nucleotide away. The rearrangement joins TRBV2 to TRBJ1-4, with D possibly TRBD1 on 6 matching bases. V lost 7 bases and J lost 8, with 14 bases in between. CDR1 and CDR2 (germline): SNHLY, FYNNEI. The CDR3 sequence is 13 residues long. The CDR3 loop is CASNGRGGEKLFF. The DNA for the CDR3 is TGTGCCAGCAATGGCAGGGGTGGGGAAAAACTGTTTTTT. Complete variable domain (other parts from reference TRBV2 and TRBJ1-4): EPEVTQTPSHQVTQMGQEVILRCVPISNHLYFYWYRQILGQKVEFLVSFYNNEISEKSEIFDDQFSVERPDGSNFTLKIRSTKLEDSAMYFCASNGRGGEKLFFGSGTQLSVL.

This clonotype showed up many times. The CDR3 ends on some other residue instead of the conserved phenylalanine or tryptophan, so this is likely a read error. Here the CDR3 DNA reads TGCGCCAGCAGCTTGGCCATGGGAGCGGACTATGGCTACACCCTC. Translated: CASSLAMGADYGYTL. The rearrangement links TRBV5-1 to TRBJ1-2; no firm D call. The CDR3 length is 15 residues. V gave up 0 bases and J gave up 3 bases, with 12 bases separating them. CDR1 and CDR2 from the germline V gene are SGHRS and YFSETQ.

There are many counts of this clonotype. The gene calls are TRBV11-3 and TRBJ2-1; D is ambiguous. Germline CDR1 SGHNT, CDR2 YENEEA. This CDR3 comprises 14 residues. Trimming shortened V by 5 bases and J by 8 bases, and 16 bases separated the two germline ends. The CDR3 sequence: CASSPDRQFYEQFF. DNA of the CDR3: TGTGCCAGCAGCCCCGATAGGCAGTTCTATGAGCAGTTCTTC.

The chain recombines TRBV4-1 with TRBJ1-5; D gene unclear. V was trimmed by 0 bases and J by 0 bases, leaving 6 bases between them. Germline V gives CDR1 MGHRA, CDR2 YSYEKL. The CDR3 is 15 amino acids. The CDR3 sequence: CASSQEEYSNQPQHF. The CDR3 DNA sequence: TGCGCCAGCAGCCAAGAAGAGTATAGCAATCAGCCCCAGCATTTT.

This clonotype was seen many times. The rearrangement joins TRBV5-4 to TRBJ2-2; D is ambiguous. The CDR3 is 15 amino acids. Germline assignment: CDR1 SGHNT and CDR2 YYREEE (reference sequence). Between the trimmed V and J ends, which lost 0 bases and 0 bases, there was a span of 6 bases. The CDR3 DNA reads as TGTGCCAGCAGCTTGGCCGGTGCGAACACCGGGGAGCTGTTTTTT. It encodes CASSLAGANTGELFF.

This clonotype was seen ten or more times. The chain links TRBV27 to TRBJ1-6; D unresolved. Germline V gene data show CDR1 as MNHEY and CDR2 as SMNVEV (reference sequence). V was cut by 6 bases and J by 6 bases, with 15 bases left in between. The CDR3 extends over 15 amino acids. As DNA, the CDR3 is TGTGCCAGCAGAAAGAACGGAGTGGGTAATTCACCCCTCCACTTT. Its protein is CASRKNGVGNSPLHF.

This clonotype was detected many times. The DNA for the CDR3 is TGTGCCAGCAGTTCCGCTAGGGCGAACACCGGGGAGCTGTTTTTT. Amino acid sequence: CASSSARANTGELFF. The chain recombines TRBV6-6 with TRBJ2-2, with no clear D. The V gene's germline CDR1 is MNHNY and CDR2 SVGAGI (reference sequence). The CDR3 totals 15 residues. Trimming removed 4 bases from V and 0 bases from J, with 9 bases in between.

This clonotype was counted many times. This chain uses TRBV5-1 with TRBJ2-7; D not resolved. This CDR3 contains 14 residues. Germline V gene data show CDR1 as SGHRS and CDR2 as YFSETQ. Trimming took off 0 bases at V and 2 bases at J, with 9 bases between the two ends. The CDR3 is CASSLEAGAYEQYF. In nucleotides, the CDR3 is TGCGCCAGCAGCTTGGAGGCAGGTGCCTACGAGCAGTACTTC.

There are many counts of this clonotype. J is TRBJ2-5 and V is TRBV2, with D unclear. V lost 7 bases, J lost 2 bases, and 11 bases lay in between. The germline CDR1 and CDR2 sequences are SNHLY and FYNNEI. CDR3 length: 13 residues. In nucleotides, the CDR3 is TGTGCCAGCAAGGGCAGAGTACAAGAGACCCAGTACTTC. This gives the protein CASKGRVQETQYF.

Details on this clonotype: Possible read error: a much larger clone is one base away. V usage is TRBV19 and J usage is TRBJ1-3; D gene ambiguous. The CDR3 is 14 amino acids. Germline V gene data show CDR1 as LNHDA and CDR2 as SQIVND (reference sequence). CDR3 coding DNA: TGTGCCAGTAACCGGGCCGCGGGTGGAAGCACCATATATTTT. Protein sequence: CASNRAAGGSTIYF.

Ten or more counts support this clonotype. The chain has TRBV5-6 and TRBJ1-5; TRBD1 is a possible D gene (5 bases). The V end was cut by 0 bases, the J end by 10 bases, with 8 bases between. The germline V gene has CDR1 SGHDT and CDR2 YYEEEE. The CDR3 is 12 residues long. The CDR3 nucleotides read TGTGCCAGCAGCTTGGCCGGGACCCCCCAGCATTTT. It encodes CASSLAGTPQHF.

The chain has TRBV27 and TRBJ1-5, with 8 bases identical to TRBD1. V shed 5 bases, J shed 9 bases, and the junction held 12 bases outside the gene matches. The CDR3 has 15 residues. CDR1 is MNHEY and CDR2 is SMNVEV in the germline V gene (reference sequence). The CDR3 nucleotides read TGTGCCAGCAGTCCCCGGGGACAGGACCGTCGGCCCCAGCATTTT. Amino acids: CASSPRGQDRRPQHF.

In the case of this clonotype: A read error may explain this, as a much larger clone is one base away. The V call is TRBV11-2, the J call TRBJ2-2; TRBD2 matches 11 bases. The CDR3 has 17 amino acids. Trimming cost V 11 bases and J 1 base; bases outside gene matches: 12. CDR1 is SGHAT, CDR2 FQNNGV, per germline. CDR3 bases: TGTGCCTGCAATCAAGGGACTAGCGGTTGGAACACCGGGGAGCTGTTTTTT. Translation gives CACNQGTSGWNTGELFF.

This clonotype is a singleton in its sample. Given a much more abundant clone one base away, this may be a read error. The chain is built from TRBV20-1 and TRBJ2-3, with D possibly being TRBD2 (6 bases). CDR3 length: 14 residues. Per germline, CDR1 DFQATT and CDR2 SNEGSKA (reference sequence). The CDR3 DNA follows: TGCAGTACTAGTATCACGGGGGGCACAGATACGCAGTATTTT. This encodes CSTSITGGTDTQYF.

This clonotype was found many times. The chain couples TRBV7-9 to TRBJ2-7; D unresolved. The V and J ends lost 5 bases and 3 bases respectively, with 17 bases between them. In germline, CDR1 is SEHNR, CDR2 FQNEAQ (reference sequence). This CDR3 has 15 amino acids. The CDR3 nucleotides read TGTGCCAGCAGCCCAGATAATGGTTGGGACTACGAGCAGTACTTC. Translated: CASSPDNGWDYEQYF.

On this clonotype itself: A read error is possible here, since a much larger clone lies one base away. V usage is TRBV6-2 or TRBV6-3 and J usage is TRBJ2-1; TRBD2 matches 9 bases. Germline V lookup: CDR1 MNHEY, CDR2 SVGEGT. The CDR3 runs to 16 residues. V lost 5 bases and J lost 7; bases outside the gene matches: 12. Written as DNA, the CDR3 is TGTGCCAGCAGTAGGGTACTAGCGGGCCCTTTGAATGAGCAGTTCTTC. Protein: CASSRVLAGPLNEQFF.

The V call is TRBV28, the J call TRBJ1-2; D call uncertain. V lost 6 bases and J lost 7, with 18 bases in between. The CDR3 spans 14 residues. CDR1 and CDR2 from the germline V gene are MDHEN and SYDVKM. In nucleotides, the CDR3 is TGTGCCAGCAGCCCCCACCTGGGAGGGCTTGGCTACACCTTC. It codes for CASSPHLGGLGYTF.

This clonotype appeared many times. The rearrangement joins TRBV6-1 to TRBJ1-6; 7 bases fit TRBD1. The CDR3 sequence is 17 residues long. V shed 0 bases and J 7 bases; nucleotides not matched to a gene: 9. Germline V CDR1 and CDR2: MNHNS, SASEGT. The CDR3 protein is CASSEAPGGISNSPLHF. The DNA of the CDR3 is TGTGCCAGCAGTGAAGCCCCAGGGGGGATCTCGAATTCACCCCTCCACTTT.

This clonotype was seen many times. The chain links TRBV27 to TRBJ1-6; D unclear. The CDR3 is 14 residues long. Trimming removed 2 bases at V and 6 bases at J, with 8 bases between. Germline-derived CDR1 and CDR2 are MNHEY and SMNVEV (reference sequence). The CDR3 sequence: CASSLRVSNSPLHF. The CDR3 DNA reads TGTGCCAGCAGTTTAAGGGTTTCTAATTCACCCCTCCACTTT.

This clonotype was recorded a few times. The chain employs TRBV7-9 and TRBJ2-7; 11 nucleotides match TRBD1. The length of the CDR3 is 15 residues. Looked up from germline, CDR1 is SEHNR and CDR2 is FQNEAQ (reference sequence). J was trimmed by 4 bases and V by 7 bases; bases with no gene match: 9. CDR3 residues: CASTPPGTGGYEQYF. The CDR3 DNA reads TGTGCCAGCACCCCCCCCGGGACAGGGGGATACGAGCAGTACTTC.

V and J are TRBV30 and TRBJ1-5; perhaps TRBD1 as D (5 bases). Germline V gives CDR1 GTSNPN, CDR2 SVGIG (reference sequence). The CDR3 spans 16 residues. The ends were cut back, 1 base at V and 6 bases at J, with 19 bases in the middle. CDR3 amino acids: CAWSGSGISILQPQHF. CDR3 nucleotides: TGTGCCTGGAGTGGTTCAGGGATTAGCATCCTTCAGCCCCAGCATTTT.

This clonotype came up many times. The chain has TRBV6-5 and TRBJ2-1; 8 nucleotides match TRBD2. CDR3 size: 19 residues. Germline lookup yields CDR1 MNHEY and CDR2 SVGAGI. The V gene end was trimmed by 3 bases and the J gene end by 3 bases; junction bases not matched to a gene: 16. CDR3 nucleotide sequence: TGTGCCAGCAGTTATCAGACTAGCGAAGCGGGACGATACTACAATGAGCAGTTCTTC. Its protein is CASSYQTSEAGRYYNEQFF.

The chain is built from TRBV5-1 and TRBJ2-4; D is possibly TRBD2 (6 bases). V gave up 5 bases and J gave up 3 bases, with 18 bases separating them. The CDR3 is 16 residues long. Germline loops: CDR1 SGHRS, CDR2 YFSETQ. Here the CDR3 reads CASSSGPDGGKNIQYF. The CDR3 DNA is TGCGCCAGCAGTTCCGGGCCGGACGGGGGCAAAAACATTCAGTACTTC.

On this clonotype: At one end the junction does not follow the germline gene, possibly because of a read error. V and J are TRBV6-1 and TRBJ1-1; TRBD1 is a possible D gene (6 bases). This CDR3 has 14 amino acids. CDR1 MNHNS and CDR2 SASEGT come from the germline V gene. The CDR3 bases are TGTGCCAGCAGATCTGGACAGCCGAACACTGGAGCTTTCTTT. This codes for CASRSGQPNTGAFF.